Listed below are T cell receptor beta chains from one sample, sequenced in a study of T cells in localized non-small cell lung cancer. TCRdb keeps only in-frame clones here, not all; method: immunoSEQ multiplex PCR. The table has some 66,000 clones, approximately 85% seen once. The material sequenced was peripheral blood, taken before any cancer treatment. These receptors originate from a female donor older than 55 with stage I lung adenocarcinoma. Each CDR3 is given with its conserved first and last residue. The D gene is left open where the match is weak. For some rows the clone size is stated as once, few or many, or as a class when expanded; others skip it.

CDR3 length: 13
J gene: TRBJ1-2
V gene: TRBV6-5
clone size: -
D gene: -
CDR3 DNA: TGTGCCAGCAGGGGAGGCACCGGCGGTGGCTACACCTTC
CDR3 protein: CASRGGTGGGYTF

CDR3 length: 14
J gene: TRBJ1-5
V gene: TRBV5-1
clone size: -
D gene: TRBD1
CDR3 DNA: TGCGCCAGCAGCTGGGGACAGCCGGATCAGCCCCAGCATTTT
CDR3 protein: CASSWGQPDQPQHF

CDR3 length: 15
J gene: TRBJ1-5
V gene: TRBV2
clone size: -
D gene: -
CDR3 DNA: TGTGCCAGCAGATGGTCTGGGTACCGCAATCAGCCCCAGCATTTT
CDR3 protein: CASRWSGYRNQPQHF

CDR3 length: 16
J gene: TRBJ2-1
V gene: TRBV7-9
clone size: -
D gene: TRBD1
CDR3 DNA: TGTGCCAGCAGAAAACCCGGGACAGGGGCCTTGGATGAGCAGTTCTTC
CDR3 protein: CASRKPGTGALDEQFF

CDR3 length: 15
J gene: TRBJ2-3
V gene: TRBV4-2
clone size: -
D gene: TRBD1
CDR3 DNA: TGTGCCAGCAGCCAAGTGACAGGGACCACAGATACGCAGTATTTT
CDR3 protein: CASSQVTGTTDTQYF

CDR3 length: 17
J gene: TRBJ2-3
V gene: TRBV19
clone size: -
D gene: -
CDR3 DNA: TGTGCCAGTAGGGATAGCATTACGGGGCGGCGCACAGATACGCAGTATTTT
CDR3 protein: CASRDSITGRRTDTQYF

CDR3 length: 14
J gene: TRBJ2-1
V gene: TRBV6-4
clone size: once
D gene: -
CDR3 DNA: TGTGCCAGCAGTGAAGGGCTCACCTACAATGAGCAGTTCTTC
CDR3 protein: CASSEGLTYNEQFF

CDR3 length: 16
J gene: TRBJ2-3
V gene: TRBV7-9
clone size: -
D gene: TRBD1
CDR3 DNA: TGTGCCAGCAGCCCCCCCGGGACAGGGGGCACAGATACGCAGTATTTT
CDR3 protein: CASSPPGTGGTDTQYF

CDR3 length: 17
J gene: TRBJ2-1
V gene: TRBV4-1
clone size: -
D gene: TRBD2
CDR3 DNA: TGCGCCAGCAGCCACGCCTGGGGCGGGAGGGCCTACAATGAGCAGTTCTTC
CDR3 protein: CASSHAWGGRAYNEQFF

CDR3 length: 11
J gene: TRBJ2-7
V gene: TRBV12-5
clone size: -
D gene: -
CDR3 DNA: TGTGCTAGTGCGAGGTTCGACGAGCAGTACTTC
CDR3 protein: CASARFDEQYF

CDR3 length: 14
J gene: TRBJ2-5
V gene: TRBV5-1
clone size: once
D gene: -
CDR3 DNA: TGCGCCAGCAGCCTATCCGGCGGCCAAGAGACCCAGTACTTC
CDR3 protein: CASSLSGGQETQYF

CDR3 length: 15
J gene: TRBJ2-4
V gene: TRBV18
clone size: -
D gene: -
CDR3 DNA: TGTGCCAGCTCAGGGGGGACATTCGCTAAAAACATTCAGTACTTC
CDR3 protein: CASSGGTFAKNIQYF

CDR3 length: 15
J gene: TRBJ1-1
V gene: TRBV5-4
clone size: -
D gene: -
CDR3 DNA: TGTGCCAGCAGCTGGCGGGGGGGGTTGAACACTGAAGCTTTCTTT
CDR3 protein: CASSWRGGLNTEAFF

CDR3 length: 16
J gene: TRBJ2-7
V gene: TRBV4-1
clone size: once
D gene: -
CDR3 DNA: TGCGCCAGCAGCCAGGCAGGGACAGGCGGGGGGCGCGAGCAGTACTTC
CDR3 protein: CASSQAGTGGGREQYF

CDR3 length: 15
J gene: TRBJ2-7
V gene: TRBV14
clone size: -
D gene: -
CDR3 DNA: TGTGCCAGCAGCCAAGTAACAAGGAGCTCCTACGAGCAGTACTTC
CDR3 protein: CASSQVTRSSYEQYF

CDR3 length: 13
J gene: TRBJ2-1
V gene: TRBV2
clone size: -
D gene: TRBD1
CDR3 DNA: TGTGCCAGCAGATACAGGGGAAACAATGAGCAGTTCTTC
CDR3 protein: CASRYRGNNEQFF

CDR3 length: 12
J gene: TRBJ1-2
V gene: TRBV25-1
clone size: -
D gene: -
CDR3 DNA: TGTGCCAGCAGTGGGACAAACTATGGCTACACCTTC
CDR3 protein: CASSGTNYGYTF

CDR3 length: 14
J gene: TRBJ2-7
V gene: TRBV6-1
clone size: few
D gene: TRBD2
CDR3 DNA: TGTGCCAGCACCTCTGCGGGAGGGCCGTACGAGCAGTACTTC
CDR3 protein: CASTSAGGPYEQYF

CDR3 length: 17
J gene: TRBJ2-2
V gene: TRBV5-1
clone size: -
D gene: -
CDR3 DNA: TGCGCCAGCAGCTCCCAGGGAATCCGGACCAGCACCGGGGAGCTGTTTTTT
CDR3 protein: CASSSQGIRTSTGELFF

CDR3 length: 14
J gene: TRBJ1-1
V gene: TRBV30
clone size: few
D gene: -
CDR3 DNA: TGTGCCTGGAGTTCCCGGGGGAGGAACACTGAAGCTTTCTTT
CDR3 protein: CAWSSRGRNTEAFF

CDR3 length: 14
J gene: TRBJ2-3
V gene: TRBV11-3
clone size: -
D gene: -
CDR3 DNA: TGTGCCAGCAGCTTAACGGCCAGCACAGATACGCAGTATTTT
CDR3 protein: CASSLTASTDTQYF

CDR3 length: 13
J gene: TRBJ1-2
V gene: TRBV29-1
clone size: -
D gene: -
CDR3 DNA: TGCAGCGTTGAGACTTCCCTAGGGCCCGGCTACACCTTC
CDR3 protein: CSVETSLGPGYTF

CDR3 length: 16
J gene: TRBJ2-5
V gene: TRBV5-1
clone size: few
D gene: TRBD2
CDR3 DNA: TGCGCCAGCAGCTCGCGAGGCGGGGGGGCCCAAGAGACCCAGTACTTC
CDR3 protein: CASSSRGGGAQETQYF

CDR3 length: 13
J gene: TRBJ1-4
V gene: TRBV18
clone size: once
D gene: TRBD1
CDR3 DNA: TGTGCCAGCGGAGGACAGGGAGGTGAAAAACTGTTTTTT
CDR3 protein: CASGGQGGEKLFF

CDR3 length: 13
J gene: TRBJ2-7
V gene: TRBV18
clone size: -
D gene: -
CDR3 DNA: TGTGCCAGCGCGTTCAGGGGAACCTACGAGCAGTACTTC
CDR3 protein: CASAFRGTYEQYF

CDR3 length: 14
J gene: TRBJ1-5
V gene: TRBV6-6
clone size: -
D gene: -
CDR3 DNA: TGTGCCAGCAGTCAGGGACAATCCGAACAGCCCCAGCATTTT
CDR3 protein: CASSQGQSEQPQHF

CDR3 length: 15
J gene: TRBJ2-7
V gene: TRBV9
clone size: once
D gene: -
CDR3 DNA: TGTGCCAGCAGCGTAGTCGGGCTCAGTACTTCCGAGCAGTACTTC
CDR3 protein: CASSVVGLSTSEQYF

CDR3 length: 14
J gene: TRBJ1-2
V gene: TRBV19
clone size: -
D gene: TRBD1
CDR3 DNA: TGTGCCAGTAGTAAGCTCCAGGGGGAATATGGCTACACCTTC
CDR3 protein: CASSKLQGEYGYTF

CDR3 length: 14
J gene: TRBJ1-1
V gene: TRBV7-9
clone size: -
D gene: -
CDR3 DNA: TGTGCCAGCAAAAGAACGGAAGGGGACACTGAAGCTTTCTTT
CDR3 protein: CASKRTEGDTEAFF

CDR3 length: 15
J gene: TRBJ1-2
V gene: TRBV6-6
clone size: -
D gene: -
CDR3 DNA: TGTGCCAGCAGTTACGCCGATCGGATGGGGGGCGGCTACACCTTC
CDR3 protein: CASSYADRMGGGYTF

CDR3 length: 15
J gene: TRBJ1-2
V gene: TRBV19
clone size: -
D gene: -
CDR3 DNA: TGTGCCAGTAAGGCCAGTCCAATAGAGAACTATGGCTACACCTTC
CDR3 protein: CASKASPIENYGYTF

CDR3 length: 15
J gene: TRBJ2-3
V gene: TRBV5-1
clone size: -
D gene: -
CDR3 DNA: TGCGCCAGCAGCGGGACGGCCCTAAGCACAGATACGCAGTATTTT
CDR3 protein: CASSGTALSTDTQYF

CDR3 length: 13
J gene: TRBJ1-1
V gene: TRBV5-6
clone size: once
D gene: -
CDR3 DNA: TGTGCCAGCAGCTTCCGTTACAAGGGTGAAGCTTTCTTT
CDR3 protein: CASSFRYKGEAFF

CDR3 length: 15
J gene: TRBJ2-1
V gene: TRBV18
clone size: -
D gene: TRBD2
CDR3 DNA: TGTGCCAGCTCCCGGACTAGCGGGGACTACAATGAGCAGTTCTTC
CDR3 protein: CASSRTSGDYNEQFF

CDR3 length: 14
J gene: TRBJ1-6
V gene: TRBV6-1
clone size: -
D gene: TRBD1
CDR3 DNA: TGTGCCAGCAGTGAAAGACAGGGAGCCTCACCCCTCCACTTT
CDR3 protein: CASSERQGASPLHF

CDR3 length: 13
J gene: TRBJ2-2
V gene: TRBV29-1
clone size: -
D gene: -
CDR3 DNA: TGCAGCTCCAAATCGACAGACACCGGGGAGCTGTTTTTT
CDR3 protein: CSSKSTDTGELFF

CDR3 length: 13
J gene: TRBJ1-5
V gene: TRBV6-5
clone size: -
D gene: -
CDR3 DNA: TGTGCCAGCAGAAGACAGCGGAATCAGCCCCAGCATTTT
CDR3 protein: CASRRQRNQPQHF

CDR3 length: 15
J gene: TRBJ2-3
V gene: TRBV19
clone size: -
D gene: -
CDR3 DNA: TGTGCCAGTAGTATGTCGAAGTATCCCACAGATACGCAGTATTTT
CDR3 protein: CASSMSKYPTDTQYF

CDR3 length: 13
J gene: TRBJ1-5
V gene: TRBV12-5
clone size: once
D gene: -
CDR3 DNA: TGTGCTAGTGGTTTGTCAGGCAATCAGCCCCAGCATTTT
CDR3 protein: CASGLSGNQPQHF

CDR3 length: 15
J gene: TRBJ2-1
V gene: TRBV11-3
clone size: -
D gene: TRBD2
CDR3 DNA: TGTGCCAGCAGCACCGGGACTAGCGGCTACAATGAGCAGTTCTTC
CDR3 protein: CASSTGTSGYNEQFF

CDR3 length: 13
J gene: TRBJ1-4
V gene: TRBV18
clone size: few
D gene: -
CDR3 DNA: TGTGCCAGCTCACGTTCGGGGAATGAAAAACTGTTTTTT
CDR3 protein: CASSRSGNEKLFF

CDR3 length: 13
J gene: TRBJ2-7
V gene: TRBV29-1
clone size: -
D gene: -
CDR3 DNA: TGCAGCGTGATTCGATTTTCAGTCTGCGAGCAGTACTTC
CDR3 protein: CSVIRFSVCEQYF

CDR3 length: 16
J gene: TRBJ2-7
V gene: TRBV15
clone size: -
D gene: -
CDR3 DNA: TGTGCCACCAGCAGAGATGGGTCGCGGGGACCTTACGAGCAGTACTTC
CDR3 protein: CATSRDGSRGPYEQYF

CDR3 length: 16
J gene: TRBJ2-7
V gene: TRBV13
clone size: -
D gene: TRBD1
CDR3 DNA: TGTGCCAGCAGCTTAGACGGGACAGCCCCAACCTACGAGCAGTACTTC
CDR3 protein: CASSLDGTAPTYEQYF

CDR3 length: 15
J gene: TRBJ2-3
V gene: TRBV13
clone size: once
D gene: -
CDR3 DNA: TGTGCCAGCAGCCCGCAGACTAGGCCCACAGATACGCAGTATTTT
CDR3 protein: CASSPQTRPTDTQYF

CDR3 length: 14
J gene: TRBJ1-1
V gene: TRBV7-9
clone size: -
D gene: -
CDR3 DNA: TGTGCCAGCAGCTTATCTTTAAGGGGCGGTGAAGCTTTCTTT
CDR3 protein: CASSLSLRGGEAFF

CDR3 length: 15
J gene: TRBJ2-1
V gene: TRBV19
clone size: once
D gene: -
CDR3 DNA: TGTGCCAGTAGTTTGTGGGAGTTAGGCTACAATGAGCAGTTCTTC
CDR3 protein: CASSLWELGYNEQFF

CDR3 length: 17
J gene: TRBJ2-3
V gene: TRBV9
clone size: few
D gene: TRBD2
CDR3 DNA: TGTGCCAGCAGCGTAGCTCCCCTAGCGGGGTTCACAGATACGCAGTATTTT
CDR3 protein: CASSVAPLAGFTDTQYF

CDR3 length: 13
J gene: TRBJ1-2
V gene: TRBV15
clone size: -
D gene: -
CDR3 DNA: TGTGCCACCAGCTCCCAACCCATGGGCGGCTACACCTTC
CDR3 protein: CATSSQPMGGYTF

CDR3 length: 13
J gene: TRBJ1-1
V gene: TRBV27
clone size: -
D gene: -
CDR3 DNA: TGTGCCAGCAGGGGGGGAACGAACACTGAAGCTTTCTTT
CDR3 protein: CASRGGTNTEAFF

CDR3 length: 14
J gene: TRBJ1-1
V gene: TRBV5-1
clone size: -
D gene: -
CDR3 DNA: TGCGCCAGCACCCAGACGGGGGGGAACACTGAAGCTTTCTTT
CDR3 protein: CASTQTGGNTEAFF

CDR3 length: 14
J gene: TRBJ1-3
V gene: TRBV5-6
clone size: -
D gene: -
CDR3 DNA: TGTGCCAGCAGCTTAAAGGGCCTAGGGAACACCATATATTTT
CDR3 protein: CASSLKGLGNTIYF

CDR3 length: 15
J gene: TRBJ2-7
V gene: TRBV28
clone size: -
D gene: -
CDR3 DNA: TGTGCCAGCAGTGGACGGACCGTAGGTTCCTACGAGCAGTACTTC
CDR3 protein: CASSGRTVGSYEQYF

CDR3 length: 14
J gene: TRBJ2-5
V gene: TRBV19
clone size: -
D gene: -
CDR3 DNA: TGTGCCAGTAGTACCTTAGCGGCACAAGAGACCCAGTACTTC
CDR3 protein: CASSTLAAQETQYF

CDR3 length: 18
J gene: TRBJ2-6
V gene: TRBV28
clone size: -
D gene: TRBD1
CDR3 DNA: TGTGCCAGCAGTTTACCCACAGGGGCAGACTCTGGGGCCAACGTCCTGACTTTC
CDR3 protein: CASSLPTGADSGANVLTF

CDR3 length: 15
J gene: TRBJ2-1
V gene: TRBV14
clone size: -
D gene: TRBD2
CDR3 DNA: TGTGCCAGCAGCCAAGGGTTTCGGGGGGTCGATGAGCAGTTCTTC
CDR3 protein: CASSQGFRGVDEQFF

CDR3 length: 13
J gene: TRBJ2-5
V gene: TRBV6-1
clone size: -
D gene: -
CDR3 DNA: TGTGCCAGCAGTCGGGAGCCTCAAGAGACCCAGTACTTC
CDR3 protein: CASSREPQETQYF

CDR3 length: 16
J gene: TRBJ2-2
V gene: TRBV18
clone size: -
D gene: TRBD1
CDR3 DNA: TGTGCCAGCTCACCGCGGGACAGGGTGAACACCGGGGAGCTGTTTTTT
CDR3 protein: CASSPRDRVNTGELFF

CDR3 length: 16
J gene: TRBJ2-3
V gene: TRBV7-6
clone size: -
D gene: TRBD2
CDR3 DNA: TGTGCCAGCAGCTTCGGGACTAGCGGGGTGGGGGATACGCAGTATTTT
CDR3 protein: CASSFGTSGVGDTQYF